This TCR beta chain comes out of a study of PD-1 blockade in classical Hodgkin lymphoma. Study context: Nivolumab 3 mg/kg was given intravenously every 2 weeks.

V lost 8 bases, J lost 1 base, and 15 bases lay in between. The CDR3 runs 14 residues. Germline CDR1 reads ENHRY; CDR2 reads SYGVKD. Sequencing was performed with immunoSEQ multiplex PCR; in TCRdb, only in-frame clones are kept and a portion is missing. This table holds more than 25,000 clones, about two thirds found once. With regard to this clone: Its antigen is not identified.

Study outcomes and limitations: Baseline TCR diversity was reportedly lower in newly diagnosed patients than in healthy donors. It was reported as lower still in relapsed/refractory patients.

Autologous stem cell transplantation was followed by relapse in every patient, and brentuximab vedotin exposure varied. The V gene is TRBV10-3, the J gene TRBJ2-7; no clear D gene. This clonotype originated in a human donor with classical Hodgkin lymphoma. The material sequenced was peripheral blood mononuclear cells (PBMCs), taken before the second cycle of nivolumab. The CDR3 DNA reads as TGTGCCATCCTGGAAAGCCTCGCATCCTACGAGCAGTACTTC. Translation: CAILESLASYEQYF.